The 20 T cell receptor beta chains listed next were all sequenced from one sample in a study of blood T cell repertoires in COVID-19. Method: immunoSEQ multiplex PCR; TCRdb's copy keeps in-frame clones and lacks some. Of 200,000 to 250,000 clones in the sample, 84% were seen once. Sequencing was performed on peripheral blood. The source is an elderly woman with COVID-19, enrolled during active disease.

The chain recombines TRBV29-1 with TRBJ1-2, with a weak D call TRBD1 (6 bases). In germline, CDR1 is SQVTM, CDR2 ANQGSEA. CDR3 length equals 12 residues. Trimming took 4 bases from V and 5 from J, leaving 11 bases between them. The CDR3 DNA follows: TGCAGCGTTGGCGCCCAGGGGTATGGCTACACCTTC. It translates to CSVGAQGYGYTF.

V gene TRBV5-5 combines with J gene TRBJ2-1; TRBD1 agrees at 8 bases. This CDR3 region has 14 residues. Germline V gene sequence: CDR1 SGHKS, CDR2 YYEKEE (reference sequence). The V and J ends lost 5 bases and 7 bases, in that order; junction bases with no gene match: 8. The CDR3 DNA sequence: TGTGCCAGCAGACCTCAGGGGGCCGGAAATGAGCAGTTCTTC. It is translated as CASRPQGAGNEQFF. The entire variable domain, with the rest obtained from reference TRBV5-5 and TRBJ2-1, is as follows: DAGVTQSPTHLIKTRGQQVTLRCSPISGHKSVSWYQQVLGQGPQFIFQYYEKEERGRGNFPDRFSARQFPNYSSELNVNALLLGDSALYLCASRPQGAGNEQFFGPGTRLTVL.

This chain joins TRBV6-5 and TRBJ1-5, with D perhaps matching TRBD1 (5 bases). Germline V lookup: CDR1 MNHEY, CDR2 SVGAGI. V lost 9 bases to trimming and J lost 6 bases, with 21 bases between them. The CDR3 is 15 amino acids. The CDR3 region is CASGTGRWEGQPQHF. CDR3 coding DNA: TGTGCCAGTGGGACGGGACGGTGGGAGGGTCAGCCCCAGCATTTT.

The chain combines TRBV19 with TRBJ1-2; unclear D gene. The germline V and J ends were trimmed by 0 bases and 0 bases, with 11 bases remaining between them. The CDR3 spans 16 residues. The germline CDR1 and CDR2 sequences are LNHDA and SQIVND (reference sequence). The CDR3 DNA sequence: TGTGCCAGTAGTATAGATAGCCCTCGGGCTAACTATGGCTACACCTTC. Translating gives CASSIDSPRANYGYTF.

V gene TRBV19 combines with J gene TRBJ2-2; TRBD1 agrees at 8 bases. V shed 5 bases and J 4 bases; nucleotides not matched to a gene: 6. The CDR3 covers 15 residues. Germline lookup yields CDR1 LNHDA and CDR2 SQIVND (reference sequence). CDR3 region: CASSSRDRSTGELFF. The CDR3 DNA follows: TGTGCCAGTAGTTCCCGGGACAGGAGCACCGGGGAGCTGTTTTTT. Full variable domain (rest looked up from reference TRBV19 and TRBJ2-2): DGGITQSPKYLFRKEGQNVTLSCEQNLNHDAMYWYRQDPGQGLRLIYYSQIVNDFQKGDIAEGYSVSREKKESFPLTVTSAQKNPTAFYLCASSSRDRSTGELFFGEGSRLTVL.

With regard to this clone: The identical CDR3 is also encoded by other nucleotide sequences in the sample. This chain connects TRBV7-3 to TRBJ2-1, with TRBD2 as a possible D gene (6 bases). CDR1 and CDR2 (germline): SGHTA, FQGTGA. The CDR3 is made up of 15 amino acids. Trimming took off 3 bases at V and 0 bases at J, with 9 bases between the two ends. The CDR3 DNA sequence: TGTGCCAGCAGCTTCCGGGGGAGCTCCTACAATGAGCAGTTCTTC. It translates to CASSFRGSSYNEQFF.

CDR3 sequence (DNA): TGTGCCAGTCGCGAAACAGGGGAGACCAATCAGCCCCAGCATTTT. The encoded protein is CASRETGETNQPQHF. The V gene is TRBV19, the J gene TRBJ1-5, with 7 bases aligning to TRBD1. The CDR3 length is 15 residues. J gave up 3 bases and V 8 bases, and 10 bases lay outside the gene matches. Germline CDR1 and CDR2: LNHDA and SQIVND (reference sequence).

The CDR3 coding sequence is TGCAGCGTATTGGGGCTTGGCTCCTACAATGAGCAGTTCTTC. This sequence encodes CSVLGLGSYNEQFF. The J gene is TRBJ2-1, the V gene TRBV29-1; TRBD1 might be the D (5 bases). Germline V gene lookup returns CDR1 SQVTM and CDR2 ANQGSEA. This CDR3 contains 14 residues. The germline V and J ends were trimmed by 6 bases and 0 bases, with 12 bases remaining between them.

This chain uses TRBV6-5 with TRBJ1-1, with a weak D call TRBD1 (5 bases). V was cut by 5 bases and J by 2 bases, with 15 bases left in between. The CDR3 is 15 residues long. Germline CDR1 MNHEY, CDR2 SVGAGI. This chain's CDR3 is CASSTQGGPNTEAFF. CDR3 DNA sequence: TGTGCCAGCAGTACCCAGGGTGGACCCAACACTGAAGCTTTCTTT.

The chain links TRBV7-2 to TRBJ1-1; D is uncertain. CDR3 length equals 14 residues. V lost 0 bases and J lost 0, with 5 bases in between. Germline values: CDR1 SGHTA, CDR2 FQGNSA. The CDR3 bases are TGTGCCAGCAGCTTAGCACAGATGAACACTGAAGCTTTCTTT. Protein sequence: CASSLAQMNTEAFF.

This clone was seen just once. The chain recombines TRBV5-1 with TRBJ2-3; 8 positions agree with TRBD2. Germline V CDR1 and CDR2: SGHRS, YFSETQ. V was pared by 0 bases and J by 1 base, with 4 bases of the junction left unmatched. The CDR3 is 16 amino acids. The CDR3 nucleotides read TGCGCCAGCAGCTTGGTGGTTAGCGGGGGCACAGATACGCAGTATTTT. Its translation: CASSLVVSGGTDTQYF.

This clone appeared a few times. The chain recombines TRBV3-1 (or the pseudogene TRBV3-2) with TRBJ1-2, with TRBD1 matching over 9 bases. Per germline, CDR1 LGHDT and CDR2 YNNKEL (reference sequence). After removal of 4 bases from V and 7 bases from J, the junction contained 10 bases not matched to a gene. The CDR3 extends over 15 amino acids. CDR3 sequence reads: CASSLTGGAFGGYTF. As DNA, the CDR3 is TGTGCCAGCAGCCTAACAGGGGGCGCGTTTGGTGGCTACACCTTC.

Note on this clone: The sample holds other DNA sequences that translate to the same CDR3. The V gene is TRBV29-1, the J gene TRBJ1-1; D unclear. The CDR3 is made up of 12 amino acids. V shed 7 bases and J shed 2 bases, with 11 bases lying between them. Germline assignment: CDR1 SQVTM and CDR2 ANQGSEA. CDR3 region: CSAGTANTEAFF. The DNA for the CDR3 is TGCAGCGCCGGTACAGCTAACACTGAAGCTTTCTTT.

The sample holds a few counts of this clone. The chain uses TRBV7-9 and TRBJ2-1, with D maybe TRBD2 (5 bases). V dropped 5 bases and J dropped 0 bases, with 14 bases sitting between them. The CDR3 loop spans 16 amino acids. The germline CDR1 and CDR2 sequences are SEHNR and FQNEAQ (reference sequence). The CDR3 sequence: CASSPTRDSSYNEQFF. The CDR3 DNA sequence: TGTGCCAGCAGCCCAACTAGGGATAGCTCCTACAATGAGCAGTTCTTC.

The chain recombines TRBV3-1 (or the pseudogene TRBV3-2) with TRBJ1-1; TRBD1 matches at 7 bases. The CDR3 totals 15 residues. CDR1 is LGHDT and CDR2 is YNNKEL in the germline V gene (reference sequence). V lost 6 bases to trimming and J lost 3 bases; unmatched junction nucleotides: 10. The CDR3 is CASSRGGQADTEAFF. DNA of the CDR3: TGTGCCAGCAGTCGGGGTGGACAGGCTGACACTGAAGCTTTCTTT.

The CDR3 region has the DNA TGTGCCAGTAGTTCGCGGGCCGGGGTTAGCAATCAGCCCCAGCATTTT. Protein sequence: CASSSRAGVSNQPQHF. This chain uses TRBV19 with TRBJ1-5, with D uncertain. The germline V and J ends were trimmed by 5 bases and 0 bases, with 14 bases remaining between them. This CDR3 has 16 amino acids. CDR1 LNHDA and CDR2 SQIVND come from the germline V gene (reference sequence).

The chain carries TRBV11-2 and TRBJ2-7; no clear D. Germline lookup yields CDR1 SGHAT and CDR2 FQNNGV. This CDR3 region has 11 residues. The V end lost 5 bases, the J end lost 1 base, and 3 bases lay between the germline ends. This CDR3 is CASSQSYEQYF. CDR3 nucleotides: TGTGCCAGCAGCCAGTCCTACGAGCAGTACTTC.

The chain is built from TRBV7-8 and TRBJ2-1; no clear D. From germline, CDR1 is SGHVS and CDR2 FQNEAQ. The CDR3 runs 14 residues. Trimming left V 0 bases short and J 7 bases short, with 10 bases between. The CDR3 coding sequence is TGTGCCAGCAGCTTAGCCCCCACAGCAAATGAGCAGTTCTTC. Translation: CASSLAPTANEQFF.

The V call is TRBV18, the J call TRBJ1-1; 9 nucleotides line up with TRBD1. CDR1 and CDR2 (germline): KGHSH, LQKENI. The CDR3 runs 16 residues. V shed 0 bases and J 1 base; nucleotides not matched to a gene: 3. The CDR3: CASSPPGQGQNTEAFF. CDR3 sequence (DNA): TGTGCCAGCTCACCACCGGGACAGGGACAGAACACTGAAGCTTTCTTT.

This clone appeared once. The chain combines TRBV6-5 with TRBJ1-6, with 8 bases matching TRBD1. CDR1 MNHEY and CDR2 SVGAGI come from the germline V gene. V gave up 6 bases and J gave up 10 bases; unmatched junction bases: 11. This CDR3 contains 15 residues. The CDR3 region has the DNA TGTGCCAGCAGCACCTGGGACAGGTCTCCCTCACCCCTCCACTTT. As protein: CASSTWDRSPSPLHF.